Presented here are 30 T cell receptor beta chains from one specimen sequenced in a study of T cells after yellow fever vaccination. TCRdb ran MiXCR on the 5' RACE reads and lists one entry per CDR3 protein. Of some 120,000 distinct CDR3 sequences listed, 13% to 15% are singletons. The sequencing here drew on CD8+ T cells sorted from PBMCs, taken 5 days after the yellow fever booster vaccination. The receptor set was obtained from a man aged 18 to 35 who received the YFV17D yellow fever vaccine.

This chain joins TRBV5-7 and TRBJ2-1; 7 bases agree with TRBD2. TRBV5-7 is treated as an ORF (open reading frame) with a function not yet certain. The trim removed 0 bases at V and 5 bases at J, leaving 8 bases unmatched. The CDR3 spans 16 residues. The CDR3 spells CASSLAFGGTHNEQFF. As DNA, the CDR3 is TGTGCCAGCAGCTTGGCTTTCGGGGGGACTCACAATGAGCAGTTCTTC.

The rearrangement uses TRBV28 and TRBJ2-7; no clear D gene. Germline values: CDR1 MDHEN, CDR2 SYDVKM. The V gene lost 10 bases and the J gene lost 6 bases, with 19 bases spanning the gap. This CDR3 region has 13 residues. CDR3 region: CATRTTGWGEQYF. The CDR3 nucleotides read TGTGCCACACGGACCACCGGTTGGGGCGAGCAGTACTTC.

A few counts support this clonotype. V and J are TRBV4-2 and TRBJ2-4; D may be TRBD1 or TRBD2 (5 bases each). Germline loops: CDR1 LGHNA, CDR2 YNFKEQ. Trimming took off 0 bases at V and 1 base at J, with 10 bases between the two ends. This CDR3 is built from 16 residues. CDR3 sequence (DNA): TGTGCCAGCAGCCAAGACTACGGGACGGCCAAAAACATTCAGTACTTC. It translates to CASSQDYGTAKNIQYF.

The chain combines TRBV27 with TRBJ2-7, with D possibly being TRBD1 (6 bases). Germline CDR1 MNHEY, CDR2 SMNVEV (reference sequence). The V gene lost 7 bases and the J gene lost 4 bases, with 17 bases spanning the gap. The CDR3 sequence is 14 residues long. The DNA of the CDR3 is TGTGCCAGCACCCCACAGGGTAGAGAGTACGAGCAGTACTTC. Translation gives CASTPQGREYEQYF.

The rearrangement joins TRBV10-3 to TRBJ1-4; 11 bases are shared with TRBD1. Trimming at V came to 0 bases and at J to 5 bases, leaving 2 bases not matched to a gene. CDR1 and CDR2 (germline): ENHRY, SYGVKD. This CDR3 spans 16 amino acids. The CDR3 DNA follows: TGTGCCATCAGTGAGTCGGACAGGGGGCGGAATGAAAAACTGTTTTTT. Translation gives CAISESDRGRNEKLFF.

The sample holds a few counts of this clonotype. The genes are TRBV12-3 or TRBV12-4 and TRBJ2-5; maybe TRBD1 (6 bases). Trimming pared 5 bases from V and 1 base from J, leaving 8 bases between. The CDR3 loop spans 13 amino acids. DNA for the CDR3: TGTGCCAGCAGTCTGGACAGCCAAGAGACCCAGTACTTC. This encodes CASSLDSQETQYF.

The chain's CDR3 is CASTPGVAGPEGDTQYF. The CDR3 bases are TGTGCCAGCACCCCCGGTGTCGCCGGGCCTGAGGGAGATACGCAGTATTTT. The V gene is TRBV6-6, the J gene TRBJ2-3; D may be TRBD2 (5 bases). Germline CDR1 MNHNY, CDR2 SVGAGI (reference sequence). The CDR3 contains 17 residues. The V end lost 7 bases, the J end lost 5 bases, and 25 bases lay between the germline ends.

The CDR3 loop reads CASSLGSDEQYV. The CDR3 bases are TGTGCCAGCAGCTTGGGTTCCGACGAGCAGTACGTC. V and J are TRBV5-6 and TRBJ2-7; D unresolved. The CDR3 is 12 residues long. Germline CDR1 is SGHDT and CDR2 is YYEEEE. V was pared by 0 bases and J by 5 bases, with 6 bases between.

This clonotype showed up just a few times. CDR3 coding DNA: TGTGCCAGCAGTCCCACAGGGAGCACAGATACGCAGTATTTT. Amino acids: CASSPTGSTDTQYF. This chain joins TRBV12-3 or TRBV12-4 and TRBJ2-3; tentative D call: TRBD1 (6 bases). V was pared by 5 bases and J by 0 bases, with 9 bases between. CDR3 length: 14 residues.

The rearrangement links TRBV7-9 to TRBJ2-7; 9 nucleotides align to TRBD1. J gave up 5 bases and V 4 bases, and 6 bases lay outside the gene matches. CDR3 size: 14 residues. Germline assignment: CDR1 SEHNR and CDR2 FQNEAQ (reference sequence). The CDR3 sequence: CASSSSGTGNEQYF. The DNA for the CDR3 is TGTGCCAGCAGCTCGTCCGGGACAGGGAACGAGCAGTACTTC.

This clonotype was seen a few times. The CDR3 sequence is CATSSPGALEGNTIYF. CDR3 DNA: TGTGCCACCAGCAGTCCGGGGGCCTTGGAAGGAAACACCATATATTTT. The chain links TRBV15 to TRBJ1-3; D may be TRBD1 (6 bases). With 3 bases removed from V and 4 bases from J, the gap between germline ends came to 16 bases. Germline CDR1 LNHNV, CDR2 YYDKDF (reference sequence). The CDR3 extends over 16 amino acids.

This chain connects TRBV6-1 to TRBJ2-3; TRBD2 agrees at 11 bases. The V and J ends lost 10 bases and 3 bases, in that order; junction bases with no gene match: 6. The germline gives CDR1 MNHNS, CDR2 SASEGT. The CDR3 length is 14 residues. The CDR3 bases are TGTGCCATCCCGGGACTAGCGGTTACAGATACGCAGTATTTT. Translated: CAIPGLAVTDTQYF.

This clonotype was observed a handful of times. This sequence joins TRBV7-2 and TRBJ2-3; D unresolved. CDR1 and CDR2 from the germline V gene are SGHTA and FQGNSA. This CDR3 is built from 15 residues. V was trimmed by 5 bases and J by 6 bases, leaving 18 bases between them. In DNA form, the CDR3 reads TGTGCCAGCAGCCAAACCACACTATCTCACGATACGCAGTATTTT. It specifies CASSQTTLSHDTQYF. Drawing the rest from reference TRBV7-2 and TRBJ2-3, the complete variable domain is GAGVSQSPSNKVTEKGKDVELRCDPISGHTALYWYRQSLGQGLEFLIYFQGNSAPDKSGLPSDRFSAERTGGSVSTLTIQRTQQEDSAVYLCASSQTTLSHDTQYFGPGTRLTVL.

This clonotype was seen many times. The V call is TRBV4-3, the J call TRBJ1-1; TRBD1 is a possible D gene (5 bases). The CDR3 has 16 residues. V dropped 8 bases and J dropped 1 base, with 20 bases sitting between them. The germline CDR1 and CDR2 sequences are LGHNA and YSLEER. The CDR3 sequence is CASAKGAPSENTEAFF. CDR3 sequence (DNA): TGCGCCAGCGCGAAAGGGGCCCCCTCTGAGAACACTGAAGCTTTCTTT.

This clonotype was observed a few times. The CDR3 nucleotides read TGTGCCAGCAGCTTAGCTGGAGGGGGGAACACTGAAGCTTTCTTT. It encodes CASSLAGGGNTEAFF. The chain is built from TRBV11-2 and TRBJ1-1; D is perhaps TRBD1 (6 bases). CDR3 size: 15 residues. CDR1 and CDR2 (germline): SGHAT, FQNNGV. V lost 1 base to trimming and J lost 1 base, with 10 bases between them.

This clonotype was counted only a few times. This chain uses TRBV7-9 with TRBJ2-1; TRBD2 aligns across 10 bases. From germline, CDR1 is SEHNR and CDR2 FQNEAQ (reference sequence). With 4 bases clipped from V and 5 bases from J, the junction kept 5 bases outside the gene matches. The length of the CDR3 is 15 residues. CDR3 loop: CASSSPLAGHNEQFF. CDR3 bases: TGTGCCAGCAGCTCCCCACTAGCGGGGCACAATGAGCAGTTCTTC. Full variable domain (outside the CDR3, taken from reference TRBV7-9 and TRBJ2-1): DTGVSQNPRHKITKRGQNVTFRCDPISEHNRLYWYRQTLGQGPEFLTYFQNEAQLEKSRLLSDRFSAERPKGSFSTLEIQRTEQGDSAMYLCASSSPLAGHNEQFFGPGTRLTVL.

The J gene is TRBJ2-2, the V gene TRBV4-3; D call uncertain. CDR3 length: 17 residues. CDR1 LGHNA and CDR2 YSLEER come from the germline V gene. Trimming took 0 bases from V and 0 from J, leaving 11 bases between them. Here the CDR3 reads CASSQDERTPNTGELFF. CDR3 sequence (DNA): TGCGCCAGCAGCCAAGATGAAAGAACTCCGAACACCGGGGAGCTGTTTTTT.

There are a few counts of this clonotype. This chain connects TRBV7-9 to TRBJ2-7, with D possibly matching TRBD1 (5 bases). This CDR3 has 12 amino acids. Trimming removed 5 bases at V and 7 bases at J, with 12 bases between. Germline CDR1 and CDR2: SEHNR and FQNEAQ (reference sequence). CDR3 nucleotides: TGTGCCAGCAGCCCGACAGATTGGGAGCAGTACTTC. Its translation is CASSPTDWEQYF.

Relative to its sample, this clonotype is medium-sized (0.01 to 0.1%). The V gene is TRBV6-5, the J gene TRBJ2-7; D is unclear. Looked up from germline, CDR1 is MNHEY and CDR2 is SVGAGI. Trimming took off 1 base at V and 3 bases at J, with 10 bases between the two ends. The CDR3 runs to 14 residues. The CDR3 DNA is TGTGCCAGCAGTTACTACCCACGCTTCTACGAGCAGTACTTC. This translates into CASSYYPRFYEQYF.

The chain joins TRBV12-3 or TRBV12-4 to TRBJ1-1; D might be TRBD1 (5 bases). The CDR3 is made up of 14 amino acids. The V gene lost 6 bases and the J gene lost 6 bases, with 17 bases spanning the gap. CDR3 loop: CASSSDHRGPEAFF. In DNA form, the CDR3 reads TGTGCCAGCAGCTCGGATCATAGGGGCCCTGAAGCTTTCTTT.

The chain carries TRBV27 and TRBJ2-4, with D maybe TRBD2 (7 bases). Per germline, CDR1 MNHEY and CDR2 SMNVEV (reference sequence). The CDR3 loop spans 16 amino acids. Trimming cost V 5 bases and J 1 base, with 15 bases left between them. The CDR3 protein is CASSPQGRVAKNIQYF. In nucleotides, the CDR3 is TGTGCCAGCAGTCCCCAGGGGAGGGTGGCCAAAAACATTCAGTACTTC.

This rearrangement joins TRBV15 to TRBJ2-7, with 9 positions matching TRBD1. J gave up 3 bases and V 1 base, and 4 bases lay outside the gene matches. In germline, CDR1 is LNHNV, CDR2 YYDKDF (reference sequence). The CDR3 has 15 amino acids. This chain's CDR3 is CATSRVGGQGYEQYF. The CDR3 nucleotides read TGTGCCACCAGCAGAGTCGGGGGACAGGGCTACGAGCAGTACTTC.

This rearrangement joins TRBV7-3 to TRBJ2-7, with no clear D. The germline gives CDR1 SGHTA, CDR2 FQGTGA. The CDR3 has 12 residues. The V and J ends lost 2 bases and 6 bases respectively, with 8 bases between them. The CDR3 loop reads CASSLGRVEQYF. In DNA form, the CDR3 reads TGTGCCAGCAGCTTAGGTCGGGTCGAGCAGTACTTC.

A few counts support this clonotype. V is TRBV6-6 and J is TRBJ1-5; no reliable D call. This CDR3 contains 15 residues. The V end was cut by 0 bases, the J end by 5 bases, with 11 bases between. The germline V gene encodes CDR1 MNHNY and CDR2 SVGAGI (reference sequence). The CDR3 spells CASSYSSMEHQPQHF. CDR3 sequence (DNA): TGTGCCAGCAGTTACTCGTCGATGGAGCATCAGCCCCAGCATTTT.

This clonotype came up a few times. This chain connects TRBV6-5 to TRBJ2-5, with TRBD2 identical over 8 bases. V gave up 4 bases and J gave up 5 bases; unmatched junction bases: 6. Germline V gene lookup returns CDR1 MNHEY and CDR2 SVGAGI. The length of the CDR3 is 14 residues. CDR3 in amino acids: CASSSPREGETQYF. Here the CDR3 DNA reads TGTGCCAGCAGTTCCCCCCGGGAGGGCGAGACCCAGTACTTC.

This clonotype was counted only a few times. The chain couples TRBV5-5 to TRBJ2-1; TRBD2 matches 9 bases. The trim removed 1 base at V and 10 bases at J, leaving 9 bases unmatched. The CDR3 has 15 amino acids. Per the germline V gene, CDR1 is SGHKS and CDR2 is YYEKEE (reference sequence). The CDR3 DNA reads as TGTGCCAGCAGCTTGATCCTAGCGGGGAGGGTAGAGCAGTTCTTC. Its protein product is CASSLILAGRVEQFF.

This clonotype has more than one count but fewer than ten. V and J are TRBV4-1 and TRBJ1-1, with D maybe TRBD1 (5 bases). The CDR3 totals 14 residues. The germline gives CDR1 MGHRA, CDR2 YSYEKL. The V gene lost 5 bases and the J gene lost 7 bases, with 17 bases spanning the gap. Written as DNA, the CDR3 is TGCGCCAGCAGCAGGACACAGTCCAAGGATGAAGCTTTCTTT. Amino acids: CASSRTQSKDEAFF.

This clonotype showed up just a few times. The rearrangement links TRBV4-1 to TRBJ1-1; D is possibly TRBD1 (5 bases). V was shortened by 5 bases and J by 1 base, with 11 bases between the two germline ends. This CDR3 spans 14 amino acids. The germline V gene encodes CDR1 MGHRA and CDR2 YSYEKL. The CDR3 spells CASSERTGNTEAFF. In DNA, the CDR3 is TGCGCCAGCAGCGAAAGAACAGGGAACACTGAAGCTTTCTTT.

This clonotype occurred many times. An end of the junction does not agree with germline; a read error may underlie this. This chain connects TRBV5-1 to TRBJ2-2; D tentatively fits TRBD1 or TRBD2 (5 bases each). Germline V CDR1 and CDR2: SGHRS, YFSETQ. The CDR3 spans 12 residues. The DNA for the CDR3 is TGCGCCAGCGGGGGACGGACCGAGGAGCTGTTTTTT. Its protein product is CASGGRTEELFF. Complete variable domain (other parts from reference TRBV5-1 and TRBJ2-2): KAGVTQTPRYLIKTRGQQVTLSCSPISGHRSVSWYQQTPGQGLQFLFEYFSETQRNKGNFPGRFSGRQFSNSRSEMNVSTLELGDSALYLCASGGRTEELFFGEGSRLTVL.

This clonotype was counted ten times or more. The rearrangement links TRBV7-2 to TRBJ2-1; D gene uncertain. CDR1 is SGHTA, CDR2 FQGNSA, per germline. Between the trimmed V and J ends, which lost 2 bases and 10 bases, there was a span of 6 bases. The CDR3 is 11 residues long. The CDR3 bases are TGTGCCAGCAGCTTATTGGTAGAGCAGTTCTTC. This translates into CASSLLVEQFF.